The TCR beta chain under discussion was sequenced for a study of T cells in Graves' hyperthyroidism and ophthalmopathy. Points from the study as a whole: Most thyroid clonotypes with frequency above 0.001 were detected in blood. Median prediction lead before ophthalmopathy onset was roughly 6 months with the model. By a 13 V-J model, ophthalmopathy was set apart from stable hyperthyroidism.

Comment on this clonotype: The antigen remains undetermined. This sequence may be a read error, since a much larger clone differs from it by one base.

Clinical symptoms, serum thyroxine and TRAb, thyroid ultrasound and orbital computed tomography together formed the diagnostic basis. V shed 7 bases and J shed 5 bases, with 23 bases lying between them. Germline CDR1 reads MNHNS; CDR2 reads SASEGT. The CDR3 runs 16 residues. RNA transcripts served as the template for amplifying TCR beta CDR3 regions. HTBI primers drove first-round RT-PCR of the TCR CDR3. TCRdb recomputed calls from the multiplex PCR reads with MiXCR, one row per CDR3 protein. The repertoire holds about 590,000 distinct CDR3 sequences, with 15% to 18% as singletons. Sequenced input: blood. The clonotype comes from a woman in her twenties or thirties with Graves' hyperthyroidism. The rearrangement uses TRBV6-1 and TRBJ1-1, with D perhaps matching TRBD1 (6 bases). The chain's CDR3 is CASIPRITPGVTEAFF. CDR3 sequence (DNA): TGTGCCAGCATCCCAAGGATAACGCCAGGGGTGACTGAAGCTTTCTTT.